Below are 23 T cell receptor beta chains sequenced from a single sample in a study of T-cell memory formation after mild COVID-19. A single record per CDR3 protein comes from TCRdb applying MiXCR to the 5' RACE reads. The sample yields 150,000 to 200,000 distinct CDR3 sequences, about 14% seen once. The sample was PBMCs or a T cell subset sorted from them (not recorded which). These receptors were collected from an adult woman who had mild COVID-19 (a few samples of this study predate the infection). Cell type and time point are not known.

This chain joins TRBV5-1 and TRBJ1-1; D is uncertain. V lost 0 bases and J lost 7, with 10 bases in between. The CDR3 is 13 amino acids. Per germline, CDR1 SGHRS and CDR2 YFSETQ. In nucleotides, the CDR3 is TGCGCCAGCAGCTTGGGAGGGAGGAGTGAAGCTTTCTTT. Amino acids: CASSLGGRSEAFF.

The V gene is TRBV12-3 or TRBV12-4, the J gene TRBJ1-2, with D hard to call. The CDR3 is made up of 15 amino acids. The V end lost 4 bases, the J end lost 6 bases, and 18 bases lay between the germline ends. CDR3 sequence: CASSSTSLASHGYTF. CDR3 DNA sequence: TGTGCCAGCAGTTCCACCTCCTTAGCTAGCCATGGCTACACCTTC.

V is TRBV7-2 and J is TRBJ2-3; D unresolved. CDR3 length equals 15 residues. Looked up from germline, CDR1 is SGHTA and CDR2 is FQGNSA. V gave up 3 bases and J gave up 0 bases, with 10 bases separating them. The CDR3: CASSFPRSSTDTQYF. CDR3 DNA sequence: TGTGCCAGCAGCTTCCCCCGCTCTAGCACAGATACGCAGTATTTT.

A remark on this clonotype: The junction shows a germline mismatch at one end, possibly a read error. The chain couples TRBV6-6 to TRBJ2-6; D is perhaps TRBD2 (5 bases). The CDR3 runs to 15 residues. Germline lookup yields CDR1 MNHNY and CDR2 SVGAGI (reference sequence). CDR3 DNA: TGTGCCAGCAGTTACGGGAGCTCTGGGTCCAACGTCCTGACTTTC. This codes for CASSYGSSGSNVLTF.

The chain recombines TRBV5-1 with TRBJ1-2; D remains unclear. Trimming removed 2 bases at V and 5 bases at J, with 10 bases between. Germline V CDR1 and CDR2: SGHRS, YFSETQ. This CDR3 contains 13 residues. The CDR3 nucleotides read TGCGCCAGCAGCTTTAGGGAGGAGTATGGCTACACCTTC. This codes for CASSFREEYGYTF.

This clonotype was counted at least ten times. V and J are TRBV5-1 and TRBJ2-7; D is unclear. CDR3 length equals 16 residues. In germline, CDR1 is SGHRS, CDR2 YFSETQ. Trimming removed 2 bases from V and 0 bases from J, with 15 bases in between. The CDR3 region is CASSFTPDGSSYEQYF. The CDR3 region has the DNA TGCGCCAGCAGCTTTACCCCGGACGGTAGCTCCTACGAGCAGTACTTC.

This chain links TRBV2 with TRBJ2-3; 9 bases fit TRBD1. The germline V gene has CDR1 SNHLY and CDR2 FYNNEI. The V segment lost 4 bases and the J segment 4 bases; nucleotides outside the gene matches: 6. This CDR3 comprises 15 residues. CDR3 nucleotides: TGTGCCAGCAGTGTTACAGGGGGCTGGTCAGATACGCAGTATTTT. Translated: CASSVTGGWSDTQYF.

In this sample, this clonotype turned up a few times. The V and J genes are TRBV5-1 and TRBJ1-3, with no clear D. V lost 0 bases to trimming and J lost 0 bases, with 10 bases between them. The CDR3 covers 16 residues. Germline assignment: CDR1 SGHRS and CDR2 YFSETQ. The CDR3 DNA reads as TGCGCCAGCAGCTTGGCAGGCACGGACTCTGGAAACACCATATATTTT. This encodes CASSLAGTDSGNTIYF.

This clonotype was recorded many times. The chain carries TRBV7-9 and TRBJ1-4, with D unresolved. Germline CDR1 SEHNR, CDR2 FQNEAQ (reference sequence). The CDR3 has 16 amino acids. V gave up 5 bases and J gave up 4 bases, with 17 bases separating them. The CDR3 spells CASSPFSSDLNEKLFF. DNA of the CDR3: TGTGCCAGCAGCCCATTTAGTTCCGACCTTAATGAAAAACTGTTTTTT.

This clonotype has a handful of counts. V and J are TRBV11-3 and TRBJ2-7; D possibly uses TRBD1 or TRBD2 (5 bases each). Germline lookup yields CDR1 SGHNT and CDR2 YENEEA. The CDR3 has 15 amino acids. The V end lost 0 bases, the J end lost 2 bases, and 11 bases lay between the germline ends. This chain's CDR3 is CASSLDRGATYEQYF. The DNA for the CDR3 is TGTGCCAGCAGCTTAGATAGAGGGGCGACCTACGAGCAGTACTTC.

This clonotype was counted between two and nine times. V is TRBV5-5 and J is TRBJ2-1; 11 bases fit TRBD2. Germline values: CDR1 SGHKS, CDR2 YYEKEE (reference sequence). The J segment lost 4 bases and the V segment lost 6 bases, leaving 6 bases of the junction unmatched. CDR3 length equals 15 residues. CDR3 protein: CASTLAGGIYNEQFF. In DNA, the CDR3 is TGTGCCAGCACTCTAGCGGGGGGTATTTACAATGAGCAGTTCTTC.

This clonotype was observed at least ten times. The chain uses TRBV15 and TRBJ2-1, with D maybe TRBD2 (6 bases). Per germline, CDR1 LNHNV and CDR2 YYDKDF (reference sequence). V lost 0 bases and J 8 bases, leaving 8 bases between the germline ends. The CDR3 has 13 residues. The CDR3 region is CATSRDGGDEQFF. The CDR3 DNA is TGTGCCACCAGCAGAGATGGCGGGGATGAGCAGTTCTTC.

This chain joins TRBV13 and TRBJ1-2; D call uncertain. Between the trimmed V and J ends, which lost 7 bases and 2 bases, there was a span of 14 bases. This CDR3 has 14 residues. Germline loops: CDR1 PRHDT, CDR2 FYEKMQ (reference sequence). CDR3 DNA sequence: TGTGCCAGCACCCTCGCGTACCAAAACTATGGCTACACCTTC. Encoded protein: CASTLAYQNYGYTF.

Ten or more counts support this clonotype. The CDR3 region is CASSLDTLGIGAFF. CDR3 coding DNA: TGTGCCAGCAGCTTAGATACTTTGGGGATTGGGGCTTTCTTT. The chain combines TRBV7-8 with TRBJ1-1; D not resolved. There are 14 residues in the CDR3. The germline V gene has CDR1 SGHVS and CDR2 FQNEAQ. V was cut by 1 base and J by 11 bases, with 17 bases left in between. The variable domain in full, completed from reference TRBV7-8 and TRBJ1-1, reads GAGVSQSPRYKVAKRGQDVALRCDPISGHVSLFWYQQALGQGPEFLTYFQNEAQLDKSGLPSDRFFAERPEGSVSTLKIQRTQQEDSAVYLCASSLDTLGIGAFFGQGTRLTVV.

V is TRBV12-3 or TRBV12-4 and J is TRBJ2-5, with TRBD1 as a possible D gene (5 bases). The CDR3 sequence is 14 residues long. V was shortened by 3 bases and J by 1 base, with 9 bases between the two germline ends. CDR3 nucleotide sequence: TGTGCCAGCAGTTTTGGACACCTCCAAGAGACCCAGTACTTC. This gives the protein CASSFGHLQETQYF.

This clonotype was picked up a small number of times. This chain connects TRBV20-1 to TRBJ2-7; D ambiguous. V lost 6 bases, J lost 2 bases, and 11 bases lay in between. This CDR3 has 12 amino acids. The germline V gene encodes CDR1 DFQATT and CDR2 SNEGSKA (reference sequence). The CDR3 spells CSARRDPYEQYF. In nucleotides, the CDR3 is TGCAGTGCACGAAGGGATCCCTACGAGCAGTACTTC.

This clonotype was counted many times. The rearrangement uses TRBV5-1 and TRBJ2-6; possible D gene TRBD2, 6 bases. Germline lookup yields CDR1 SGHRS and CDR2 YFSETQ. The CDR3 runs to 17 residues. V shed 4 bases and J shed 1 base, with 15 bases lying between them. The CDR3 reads CASSPLDGRSGANVLTF. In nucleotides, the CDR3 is TGCGCCAGCAGCCCTTTAGACGGGAGATCTGGGGCCAACGTCCTGACTTTC.

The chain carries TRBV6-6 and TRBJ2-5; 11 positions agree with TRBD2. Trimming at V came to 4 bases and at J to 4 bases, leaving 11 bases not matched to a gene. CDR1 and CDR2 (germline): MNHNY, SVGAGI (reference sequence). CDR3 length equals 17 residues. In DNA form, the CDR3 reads TGTGCCAGCAGTTCGGGACTAGCGGCTGGAGGGGGAGAGACCCAGTACTTC. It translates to CASSSGLAAGGGETQYF.

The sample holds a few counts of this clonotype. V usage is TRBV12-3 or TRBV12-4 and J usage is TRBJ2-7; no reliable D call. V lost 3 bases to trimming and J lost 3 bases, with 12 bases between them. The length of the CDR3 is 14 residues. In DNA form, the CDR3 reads TGTGCCAGCAGTTTTCCCCAGGCCCACTACGAGCAGTACTTC. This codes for CASSFPQAHYEQYF.

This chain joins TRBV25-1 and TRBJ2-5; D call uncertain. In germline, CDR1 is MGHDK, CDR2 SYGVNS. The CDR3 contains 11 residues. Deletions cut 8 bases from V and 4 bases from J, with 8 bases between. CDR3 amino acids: CASLWLETQYF. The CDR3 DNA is TGTGCCAGCCTCTGGCTAGAGACCCAGTACTTC.

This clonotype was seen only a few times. CDR3 sequence: CASSYEGGRAVEQFF. CDR3 bases: TGTGCCAGCAGTTATGAAGGCGGGAGGGCCGTCGAGCAGTTCTTC. This chain connects TRBV6-5 to TRBJ2-1, with 9 bases that match TRBD2. The CDR3 loop spans 15 amino acids. Per germline, CDR1 MNHEY and CDR2 SVGAGI. Unmatched junction bases numbered 10, after V lost 3 bases and J lost 10 bases.

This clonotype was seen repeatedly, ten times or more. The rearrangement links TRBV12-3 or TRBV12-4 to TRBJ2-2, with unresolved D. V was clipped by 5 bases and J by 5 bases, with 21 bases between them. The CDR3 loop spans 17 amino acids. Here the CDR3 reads CASSPPRAPGETGELFF. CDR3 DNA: TGTGCCAGCAGTCCGCCCCGGGCCCCAGGCGAGACCGGGGAGCTGTTTTTT.

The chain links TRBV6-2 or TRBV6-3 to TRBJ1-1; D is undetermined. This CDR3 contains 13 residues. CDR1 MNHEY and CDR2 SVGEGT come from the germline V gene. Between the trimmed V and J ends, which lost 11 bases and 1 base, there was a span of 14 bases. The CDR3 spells CASGSGRNTEAFF. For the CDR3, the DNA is TGTGCCTCAGGCAGTGGGCGGAACACTGAAGCTTTCTTT.